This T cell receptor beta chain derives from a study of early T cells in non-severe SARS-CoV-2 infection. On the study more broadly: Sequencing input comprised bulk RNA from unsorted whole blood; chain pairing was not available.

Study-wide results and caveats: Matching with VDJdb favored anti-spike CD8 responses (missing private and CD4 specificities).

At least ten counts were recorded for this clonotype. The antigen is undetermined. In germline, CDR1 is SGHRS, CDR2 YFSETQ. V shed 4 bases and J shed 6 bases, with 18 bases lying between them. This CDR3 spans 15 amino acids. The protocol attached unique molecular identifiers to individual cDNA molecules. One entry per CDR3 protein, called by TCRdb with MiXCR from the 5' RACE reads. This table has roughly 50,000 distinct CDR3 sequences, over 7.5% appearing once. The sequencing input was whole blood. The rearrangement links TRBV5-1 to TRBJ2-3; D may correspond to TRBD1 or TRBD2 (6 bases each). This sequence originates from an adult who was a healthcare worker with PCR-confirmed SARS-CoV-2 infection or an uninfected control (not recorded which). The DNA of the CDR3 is TGCGCCAGCAGCGCGGGAAGACAGGATATGGATACGCAGTATTTT. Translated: CASSAGRQDMDTQYF. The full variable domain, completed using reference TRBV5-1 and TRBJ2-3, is KAGVTQTPRYLIKTRGQQVTLSCSPISGHRSVSWYQQTPGQGLQFLFEYFSETQRNKGNFPGRFSGRQFSNSRSEMNVSTLELGDSALYLCASSAGRQDMDTQYFGPGTRLTVL.